This TCR beta chain was recorded in a study of beta chain features in type 1 diabetes. Findings and caveats of the study: All four CD4+ subsets of Type 1 diabetes patients contained TCRB CDR3s that were moderately but significantly shorter.

This clone turned up a few times. Its antigen is still unknown. The sequenced template was cDNA made from the entire isolated RNA. Profiling relied on immunoSEQ multiplex PCR, and the TCRdb table lists in-frame clones only, not all of them. Of about 270,000 clones in the sample, 11% to 15% were seen once. The collection from each donor was one heparinised blood draw averaging about 116 mL. Sorting of CD4+ naive, central memory, regulatory and stem cell-like memory cells was performed via CD45RO/CCR7/CD25/CD127/CD95/CD27. The CDR3 runs 13 residues. The germline CDR1 and CDR2 sequences are SGHAT and FQNNGV. The junction had 3 bases not matched to a gene; V was cut back by 10 bases and J by 1 base.

This sequence was found in a woman aged 40-49 years in good health. The chain joins TRBV11-2 to TRBJ2-2, with 7 nucleotides matching TRBD2. The specimen sequenced was naive CD4+ T cells from blood. CDR3 in DNA: TGTGCCACCCCGGGGGGGAACACCGGGGAGCTGTTTTTT. It specifies CATPGGNTGELFF.